This is a list of T cell receptor beta chains from one sample in a study of T cell responses to AZD1222 COVID-19 vaccine. Method: immunoSEQ multiplex PCR; TCRdb's copy keeps in-frame clones and lacks some. This sample has 100,000 to 150,000 clones; 90% occur once, and the top ten carry around 6.9%. The material was peripheral blood, obtained on day 0 of AZD1222 vaccination. These receptors originate from an adult in good health. CDR3s include the opening cysteine and the closing phenylalanine or tryptophan. A D gene is named only where the DNA matches it firmly. Part of the rows lack a size; the others show once, few, many or a class for expanded clones.

j_gene,v_gene,abundance,d_gene,CDR3aa,CDR3nt
TRBJ2-5,TRBV5-1,-,-,CASSFSGGETQYF,TGCGCCAGCAGCTTTAGCGGTGGAGAGACCCAGTACTTC
TRBJ2-7,TRBV7-6,-,TRBD1,CASSFRQGVSYEQYF,TGTGCCAGCAGCTTCCGACAGGGTGTCTCCTACGAGCAGTACTTC
TRBJ2-7,TRBV7-2,-,-,CASSWRGHEQYF,TGTGCCAGCAGCTGGAGAGGCCACGAGCAGTACTTC
TRBJ1-5,TRBV6-5,-,-,CASKVSGYQPQHF,TGTGCCAGCAAGGTCAGTGGGTATCAGCCCCAGCATTTT
TRBJ2-7,TRBV5-1,-,-,CASSLGGGATYEQYF,TGCGCCAGCAGCTTGGGAGGAGGGGCAACCTACGAGCAGTACTTC
TRBJ1-2,TRBV4-1,few,-,CASSDRARVYGYTF,TGCGCCAGCAGCGATAGGGCTAGGGTTTATGGCTACACCTTC
TRBJ1-1,TRBV7-9,-,-,CASSLGILVREADTEAFF,TGTGCCAGCAGCTTAGGGATTCTAGTCCGGGAGGCGGACACTGAAGCTTTCTTT
TRBJ2-5,TRBV3-1/TRBV3-2,-,-,CASSQGLQGQETQYF,TGTGCCAGCAGCCAAGGATTACAGGGTCAAGAGACCCAGTACTTC
TRBJ2-1,TRBV9,-,-,CASSPPGTVYNEQFF,TGTGCCAGCAGCCCACCAGGCACAGTCTACAATGAGCAGTTCTTC
TRBJ1-2,TRBV6-5,few,-,CASSYSAGYGYTF,TGTGCCAGCAGTTATTCTGCAGGGTATGGCTACACCTTC
TRBJ1-6,TRBV5-1,-,TRBD1,CASSLGSRGSNSPLHF,TGCGCCAGCAGCTTGGGTTCCAGGGGGTCAAATTCACCCCTCCACTTT
TRBJ2-3,TRBV15,-,TRBD1,CATSPDRGLNTQYF,TGTGCCACCAGCCCCGACAGGGGGCTAAATACGCAGTATTTT
TRBJ2-3,TRBV3-1/TRBV3-2,-,TRBD2,CASSQALSRDYATDTQYF,TGTGCCAGCAGCCAGGCGCTAAGCCGGGACTACGCCACAGATACGCAGTATTTT
TRBJ2-1,TRBV4-1,-,TRBD2,CASRTSGSSYNEQFF,TGCGCCAGCAGGACTAGCGGGAGTTCCTACAATGAGCAGTTCTTC
TRBJ1-1,TRBV28,-,-,CASTVPRETTEAFF,TGTGCCAGCACGGTACCCAGGGAGACCACTGAAGCTTTCTTT
TRBJ2-1,TRBV27,-,TRBD1,CASSPGQGRVYNEQFF,TGTGCCAGCAGTCCCGGACAGGGAAGGGTCTACAATGAGCAGTTCTTC
TRBJ1-6,TRBV7-2,-,-,CASSETPGSPLHF,TGTGCCAGCAGCGAGACTCCGGGGTCACCCCTCCACTTT
TRBJ1-6,TRBV9,-,-,CASSEQGVVNSPLHF,TGTGCCAGCAGCGAACAGGGAGTGGTAAATTCACCCCTCCACTTT
TRBJ1-5,TRBV6-5,once,-,CASSATADQPQHF,TGTGCCAGCAGCGCCACGGCGGATCAGCCCCAGCATTTT
TRBJ2-5,TRBV5-1,-,-,CASSLQPGPGETQYF,TGCGCCAGCAGCTTACAACCGGGCCCCGGAGAGACCCAGTACTTC
TRBJ2-1,TRBV7-9,-,TRBD2,CASSSGLAGVNEQFF,TGTGCCAGCAGCTCGGGACTAGCGGGAGTGAATGAGCAGTTCTTC
TRBJ1-5,TRBV2,-,-,CASSDVWAGAGNQPQHF,TGTGCCAGCAGTGATGTGTGGGCAGGGGCAGGCAATCAGCCCCAGCATTTT
TRBJ1-5,TRBV7-4,-,TRBD1,CASSPETGDGVDQPQHF,TGTGCCAGCAGCCCTGAGACAGGGGATGGGGTGGATCAGCCCCAGCATTTT
TRBJ1-6,TRBV4-1,-,-,CASSQLQGNSPLHF,TGCGCCAGCAGCCAATTACAGGGTAATTCACCCCTCCACTTT